This TCR beta chain was identified in a study of T cell repertoires in cytomegalovirus infection. The CDR3 extends over 15 amino acids. After removal of 1 base from V and 0 bases from J, the junction contained 2 bases not matched to a gene. This clonotype occurred many times. TCRdb redid the calling of the reads with MiXCR, one entry per CDR3 protein. This table has a few hundred thousand distinct CDR3 sequences, 12% to 15% appearing once. This chain links TRBV12-3 or TRBV12-4 with TRBJ2-5; 7 nucleotides align to TRBD1. The receptor was isolated from a human donor in good health (CMV status not recorded). Some clones in this sample may be carry-over from other donors' samples. The sequenced material came from PBMCs. CDR3 sequence reads: CASSLGDRDQETQYF. The CDR3, as DNA: TGTGCCAGCAGTTTAGGAGACAGGGACCAAGAGACCCAGTACTTC.